This TCR beta chain comes out of a study of shared clonotypes between healthy human individuals. Of note for this clone: The same CDR3 also results from other DNA sequences found in this sample.

Germline V CDR1 and CDR2: MNHEY, SVGAGI. Trimming pared 3 bases from V and 4 bases from J, leaving 9 bases between. This CDR3 is built from 13 residues. Libraries were prepared by immunoSEQ multiplex PCR; TCRdb keeps only in-frame clonotypes and omits some of them. The sample carries about 1,900,000 clones, 85% to 95% recorded once. CD45RO-negative cells were positively selected for CCR7, leaving out terminally differentiated effector memory CD45RA+ cells. V and J are TRBV6-5 and TRBJ1-1; D might be TRBD1 (5 bases). This TCR came from a man aged 18-30 years in good health. Sequences were obtained from naive CD8+ T cells sorted from blood. The CDR3 DNA reads as TGTGCCAGCAGTTATGGGGGAAGCACTGAAGCTTTCTTT. Its protein product is CASSYGGSTEAFF.